This T cell receptor (beta chain) was sequenced for a study of T cells in Graves' hyperthyroidism and ophthalmopathy. The table lists this clonotype with many counts. From RNA transcripts, TCR beta CDR3 regions were amplified. The HTBI set primed first-round TCR CDR3 RT-PCR. TCRdb processed the multiplex PCR reads anew with MiXCR; each CDR3 protein has one entry. The sample lists approximately 610,000 distinct CDR3 sequences; around 15% were seen once. The CDR3 loop spans 13 amino acids. Deletions cut 1 base from V and 5 bases from J, with 8 bases between. The rearrangement uses TRBV12-3 or TRBV12-4 and TRBJ2-5; D remains ambiguous. The source of this sequence is a woman younger than 30 with Graves' hyperthyroidism. The sequenced sample was blood. The CDR3 protein is CASSLVAVETQYF. The CDR3 DNA sequence: TGTGCCAGCAGTTTAGTGGCTGTCGAGACCCAGTACTTC.